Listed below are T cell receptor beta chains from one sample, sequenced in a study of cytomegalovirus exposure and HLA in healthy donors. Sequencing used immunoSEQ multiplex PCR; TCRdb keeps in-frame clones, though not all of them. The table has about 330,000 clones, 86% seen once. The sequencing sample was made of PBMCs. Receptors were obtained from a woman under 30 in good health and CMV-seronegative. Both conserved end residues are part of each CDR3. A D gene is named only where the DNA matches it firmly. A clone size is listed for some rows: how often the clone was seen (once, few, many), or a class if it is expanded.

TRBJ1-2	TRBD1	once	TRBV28	CASSLMGQGHGYTF	TGTGCCAGCAGTTTAATGGGACAGGGGCATGGCTACACCTTC
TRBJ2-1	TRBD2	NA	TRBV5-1	CASSLPDRAGGTYNEQFF	TGCGCCAGCAGCTTACCCGATAGAGCGGGAGGAACCTACAATGAGCAGTTCTTC
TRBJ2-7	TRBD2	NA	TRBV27	CASSLLTSGVYEQYF	TGTGCCAGCAGTTTACTGACTAGCGGGGTCTACGAGCAGTACTTC
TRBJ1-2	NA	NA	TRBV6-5	CASSYSTDMGNTF	TGTGCCAGCAGTTACAGCACGGACATGGGGAACACCTTC
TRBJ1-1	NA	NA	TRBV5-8	CASSPWEGPMNTEAFF	TGTGCCAGCAGCCCCTGGGAGGGACCGATGAACACTGAAGCTTTCTTT
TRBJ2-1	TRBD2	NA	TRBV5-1	CASSRPSGTYNEQFF	TGCGCCAGCAGCCGGCCTAGCGGGACCTACAATGAGCAGTTCTTC
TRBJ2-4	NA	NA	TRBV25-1	CASSVENIQYF	TGTGCCAGCAGTGTAGAAAACATTCAGTACTTC
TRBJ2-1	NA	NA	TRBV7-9	CASSSSSALKNNEQFF	TGTGCCAGCAGCTCCAGTAGCGCGCTCAAGAACAATGAGCAGTTCTTC
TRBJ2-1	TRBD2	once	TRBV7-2	CASSLDPERDARNEQFF	TGTGCCAGCAGCTTAGATCCGGAGCGGGACGCCCGCAATGAGCAGTTCTTC
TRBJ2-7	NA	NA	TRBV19	CASKDGSSPEQYF	TGTGCCAGTAAGGACGGGAGTAGCCCCGAGCAGTACTTC
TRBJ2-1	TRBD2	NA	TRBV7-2	CASSLVSGGNEQFF	TGTGCCAGCAGCTTAGTATCGGGGGGGAATGAGCAGTTCTTC
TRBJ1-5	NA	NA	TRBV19	CASSMSGIQPQHF	TGTGCCAGTAGTATGTCGGGGATCCAGCCCCAGCATTTT
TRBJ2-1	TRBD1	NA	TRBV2	CASRDTGTAILF	TGTGCCAGCAGGGATACCGGGACAGCGATACTCTTC
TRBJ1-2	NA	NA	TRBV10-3	CAISEGQNYGYTF	TGTGCCATCAGTGAGGGACAGAACTATGGCTACACCTTC
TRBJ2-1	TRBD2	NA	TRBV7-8	CASSFRLAGVIHEQFF	TGTGCCAGCAGCTTTCGACTAGCGGGAGTAATCCATGAGCAGTTCTTC
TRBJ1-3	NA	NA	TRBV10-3	CAISPQSGNTIYF	TGTGCCATCAGCCCCCAGTCGGGAAACACCATATATTTT
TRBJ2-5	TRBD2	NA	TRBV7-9	CASSLDVLAGEETQYF	TGTGCCAGCAGCTTAGATGTCCTAGCGGGAGAAGAGACCCAGTACTTC
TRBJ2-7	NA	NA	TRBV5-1	CASSLMTGPLIDEQYF	TGCGCCAGCAGCCTCATGACAGGCCCCCTTATCGACGAGCAGTACTTC
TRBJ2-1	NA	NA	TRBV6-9	CASDKRGREVNEQFF	TGTGCCAGCGACAAAAGGGGGCGGGAGGTGAATGAGCAGTTCTTC
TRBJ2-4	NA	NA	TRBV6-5	CASSYSGAANIQYF	TGTGCCAGCAGTTACTCAGGGGCAGCGAACATTCAGTACTTC
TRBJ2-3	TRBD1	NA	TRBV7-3	CASSLTGQGSTDTQYF	TGTGCCAGCAGCTTAACGGGACAGGGGAGCACAGATACGCAGTATTTT
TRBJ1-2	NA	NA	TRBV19	CATRTASYGYTF	TGTGCCACCCGGACTGCTTCCTATGGCTACACCTTC
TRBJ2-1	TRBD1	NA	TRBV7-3	CASSLKGAYNEQFF	TGTGCCAGCAGCTTAAAGGGGGCATACAATGAGCAGTTCTTC
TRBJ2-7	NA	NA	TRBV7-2	CASSLESGGEQYF	TGTGCCAGCAGCTTAGAATCCGGGGGCGAGCAGTACTTC
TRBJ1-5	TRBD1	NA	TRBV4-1	CASSPGTEHSNQPQHF	TGCGCCAGCAGCCCGGGGACAGAGCATAGCAATCAGCCCCAGCATTTT
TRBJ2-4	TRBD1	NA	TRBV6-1	CASSALDRDVIQYF	TGTGCCAGCAGTGCCCTGGACAGGGATGTCATTCAGTACTTC
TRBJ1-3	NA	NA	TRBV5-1	CASSLGGPGGNTIYF	TGCGCCAGCAGCTTGGGGGGGCCTGGAGGAAACACCATATATTTT
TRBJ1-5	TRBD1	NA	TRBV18	CASSRGGTGTSNQPQHF	TGTGCCAGCTCACGGGGGGGGACAGGGACGAGCAATCAGCCCCAGCATTTT
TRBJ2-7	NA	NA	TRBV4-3	CASSQGQGSYEQYF	TGCGCCAGCAGCCAAGGGCAGGGGTCCTACGAGCAGTACTTC
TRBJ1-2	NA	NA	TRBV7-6	CASSLDDSYWGYTF	TGTGCCAGCAGCTTAGATGACAGTTATTGGGGCTACACCTTC
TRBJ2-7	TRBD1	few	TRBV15	CATSRDGLGQGAEQYF	TGTGCCACCAGCAGAGATGGGTTGGGACAGGGAGCCGAGCAGTACTTC
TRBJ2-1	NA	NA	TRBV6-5	CASSPQEYNEQFF	TGTGCCAGCAGCCCACAAGAATACAATGAGCAGTTCTTC
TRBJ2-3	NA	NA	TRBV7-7	CASSPRLGTDTQYF	TGTGCTAGCAGCCCCCGGCTAGGCACAGATACGCAGTATTTT
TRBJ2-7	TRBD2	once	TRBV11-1	CASSPTTSGNGEQYF	TGTGCCAGCAGCCCGACGACTAGCGGGAACGGCGAGCAGTACTTC
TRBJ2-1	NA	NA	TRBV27	CASSSPPKGGRNEQFF	TGTGCCAGCAGTTCCCCGCCCAAAGGAGGGCGGAATGAGCAGTTCTTC
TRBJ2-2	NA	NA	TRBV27	CASSYGGLNTGELFF	TGTGCCAGCAGTTATGGCGGGTTGAACACCGGGGAGCTGTTTTTT
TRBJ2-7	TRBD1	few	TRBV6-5	CASSYLRDRGLYEQYF	TGTGCCAGCAGTTACCTCCGGGACAGGGGCCTCTACGAGCAGTACTTC
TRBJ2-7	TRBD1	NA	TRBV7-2	CASSSGPGQGRHEQYF	TGTGCCAGCAGCTCAGGGCCGGGACAGGGTCGACACGAGCAGTACTTC
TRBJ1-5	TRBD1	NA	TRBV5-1	CASSPGTGGGQPQHF	TGCGCCAGCAGCCCAGGGACAGGGGGCGGACAGCCCCAGCATTTT
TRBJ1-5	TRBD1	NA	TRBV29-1	CSVSYGTGDWSNQPQHF	TGCAGCGTTTCTTACGGGACAGGTGACTGGAGCAATCAGCCCCAGCATTTT
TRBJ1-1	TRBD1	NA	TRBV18	CASSPPSTGGAFF	TGTGCCAGCTCACCACCCTCCACAGGGGGAGCTTTCTTT
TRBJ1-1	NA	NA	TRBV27	CASRQAEWNTEAFF	TGTGCCAGCAGGCAGGCAGAATGGAACACTGAAGCTTTCTTT
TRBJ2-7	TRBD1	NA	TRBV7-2	CASSLVGTGSYEQYF	TGTGCCAGCAGCTTAGTTGGGACAGGGTCCTACGAGCAGTACTTC
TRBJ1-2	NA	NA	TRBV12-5	CASGLVHGSRNEATNYGYTF	TGTGCTAGTGGTTTGGTACATGGGAGTAGGAATGAGGCCACTAACTATGGCTACACCTTC
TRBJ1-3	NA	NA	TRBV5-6	CASNPGATSGNTIYF	TGTGCCAGCAACCCAGGGGCTACTTCTGGAAACACCATATATTTT
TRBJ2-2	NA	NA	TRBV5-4	CASSLATTNTGELFF	TGTGCCAGCAGCTTGGCAACAACAAACACCGGGGAGCTGTTTTTT
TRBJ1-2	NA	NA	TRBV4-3	CASSQDLQVNYGYTF	TGCGCCAGCAGCCAAGATTTACAGGTTAACTATGGCTACACCTTC
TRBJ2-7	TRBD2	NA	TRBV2	CASRDGLAGGLFSYEQYF	TGTGCCAGCAGAGACGGACTAGCGGGAGGGCTATTCTCCTACGAGCAGTACTTC
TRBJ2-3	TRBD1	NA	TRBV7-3	CASSFTTGGYPDTQYF	TGTGCCAGCAGCTTTACCACAGGGGGCTACCCAGATACGCAGTATTTT